The clone carrying this T cell receptor (beta chain) was seen at least ten times. Its antigen remains unknown. TCR beta libraries were built with iRepertoire HTBI primers and Arm-PCR of CDR3 regions. One entry per CDR3 protein results from TCRdb running MiXCR on the multiplex PCR reads. This table has around 480,000 distinct CDR3 sequences, more than 15% appearing once. Time point reported: newly diagnosed GD, antithyroid drugs for less than 3 months. With RNA extracted from PBMCs as input, the TCR library was made. It was American Thyroid Association guidelines that determined Graves' disease diagnosis. The EDTA tubes were filled with 8 to 9.5 milliliters of drawn peripheral blood. This sample was included in a study of regulatory T cells in long-lasting Graves disease. Findings and limits, study-wide: Owing to a sample size that was small, accuracy may have been reduced.

Germline CDR1 is SQVTM and CDR2 is ANQGSEA. Unmatched junction bases numbered 3, after V lost 4 bases and J lost 3 bases. This CDR3 contains 13 residues. This sample also belongs to another study, concerning T cells in Graves' hyperthyroidism and ophthalmopathy. That source adds: Orbital computed tomography, thyroid ultrasound, serum thyroxine and TRAb, and clinical symptoms together informed the diagnoses.

The genes are TRBV29-1 and TRBJ2-3; 8 bases align to TRBD1. This TCR derives from a woman aged 40-65 years with Graves disease. Sequencing was performed on peripheral blood mononuclear cells (PBMCs), taken at new diagnosis, from a patient treated with antithyroid drugs. CDR3 bases: TGCAGCGTTGGAGGACAGGGAACAGATACGCAGTATTTT. The encoded protein is CSVGGQGTDTQYF.